These 31 T cell receptor beta chains share one sample of origin, sequenced in a study of cytomegalovirus exposure and HLA in healthy donors. PCR used 60 Vbeta primers and 13 Jbeta primers. Generated by immunoSEQ multiplex PCR, the TCRdb table keeps only in-frame clones and is missing some. The sample has 95,000 to 150,000 clones. Sequencing was performed on PBMCs. The receptors come from a man younger than 40 in good health and CMV-seronegative.

The chain carries TRBV10-1 and TRBJ2-1, with a tentative D call TRBD2 (6 bases). V lost 2 bases and J 8 bases, leaving 22 bases between the germline ends. The V gene's germline CDR1 is WNHNN and CDR2 SYGVQD (reference sequence). The CDR3 is made up of 17 amino acids. CDR3 region: CASSEKAGYLPRDEQFF. CDR3 coding DNA: TGCGCCAGCAGTGAGAAGGCGGGATATCTCCCCAGGGATGAGCAGTTCTTC.

The genes are TRBV9 and TRBJ2-5; 10 nucleotides agree with TRBD2. The J call could be wrong; TRBJ2-7 is a better fit for the DNA end. CDR3 length: 15 amino acids. CDR1 is SGDLS, CDR2 YYNGEE, per germline. CDR3 sequence: CASSVGSGRAGEQYF. Here the CDR3 DNA reads TGTGCCAGCAGCGTAGGGAGCGGGAGGGCCGGCGAGCAGTACTTC.

The chain couples TRBV6-1 to TRBJ2-7, with D maybe TRBD1 (5 bases). Germline CDR1 MNHNS, CDR2 SASEGT. This CDR3 has 14 residues. V dropped 4 bases and J dropped 5 bases, with 15 bases sitting between them. CDR3 region: CASSVSGLSHEQYF. The CDR3 nucleotides are TGTGCCAGCAGTGTGTCAGGGTTATCCCACGAGCAGTACTTC.

CDR3 DNA: TGTGCCAGCAGCTTAGCCGACAGGAACACTGAAGCTTTCTTT. Translation: CASSLADRNTEAFF. This rearrangement joins TRBV7-8 to TRBJ1-1, with TRBD1 as a possible D gene (5 bases). The CDR3 contains 14 residues. Trimming took off 0 bases at V and 1 base at J, with 6 bases between the two ends. The germline gives CDR1 SGHVS, CDR2 FQNEAQ.

This chain uses TRBV5-1 with TRBJ2-7, with 10 bases identical to TRBD1. The J segment lost 3 bases and the V segment lost 0 bases, leaving 9 bases of the junction unmatched. Germline V gene sequence: CDR1 SGHRS, CDR2 YFSETQ. The CDR3 loop spans 17 amino acids. This chain's CDR3 is CASSLEPAGQGNYEQYF. CDR3 in DNA: TGCGCCAGCAGCTTGGAGCCAGCGGGACAGGGGAACTACGAGCAGTACTTC.

The V gene is TRBV19, the J gene TRBJ2-7, with 10 bases identical to TRBD2. Trimming at V came to 5 bases and at J to 3 bases, leaving 7 bases not matched to a gene. The CDR3 spans 15 residues. CDR1 is LNHDA, CDR2 SQIVND, per germline (reference sequence). Written as DNA, the CDR3 is TGTGCCAGTAGTTCCCGGACTAGCGGAGTCTACGAGCAGTACTTC. Protein product: CASSSRTSGVYEQYF. The full variable domain, in which reference TRBV19 and TRBJ2-7 provide the parts outside the CDR3, is DGGITQSPKYLFRKEGQNVTLSCEQNLNHDAMYWYRQDPGQGLRLIYYSQIVNDFQKGDIAEGYSVSREKKESFPLTVTSAQKNPTAFYLCASSSRTSGVYEQYFGPGTRLTVT.

The genes are TRBV18 and TRBJ2-7; 10 nucleotides agree with TRBD1. V shed 2 bases, J shed 4 bases, and the junction held 8 bases outside the gene matches. The germline gives CDR1 KGHSH, CDR2 LQKENI. This CDR3 contains 16 residues. This chain's CDR3 is CASSPDLTGGAYEQYF. The DNA of the CDR3 is TGTGCCAGCTCACCAGATCTGACAGGGGGCGCTTACGAGCAGTACTTC.

V and J are TRBV2 and TRBJ1-4; D might be TRBD1 (5 bases). This CDR3 has 15 residues. Germline CDR1 and CDR2: SNHLY and FYNNEI. V shed 2 bases and J shed 11 bases, with 18 bases lying between them. CDR3: CASSESGPGVWKLFF. For the CDR3, the DNA is TGTGCCAGCAGTGAATCAGGGCCTGGGGTCTGGAAACTGTTTTTT.

The chain uses TRBV9 and TRBJ1-4, with a possible D match to TRBD1 (5 bases). The CDR3 extends over 17 amino acids. With 2 bases removed from V and 5 bases from J, the gap between germline ends came to 19 bases. CDR1 is SGDLS, CDR2 YYNGEE, per germline. CDR3 protein: CASSVSPMGPMNEKLFF. CDR3 nucleotide sequence: TGTGCCAGCAGCGTCTCCCCTATGGGGCCCATGAATGAAAAACTGTTTTTT.

The CDR3 region is CASSLSGEGPGELFF. Written as DNA, the CDR3 is TGTGCCAGCAGTTTAAGTGGAGAAGGCCCCGGGGAGCTGTTTTTT. The chain couples TRBV27 to TRBJ2-2; D remains unclear. The CDR3 loop spans 15 amino acids. CDR1 is MNHEY and CDR2 is SMNVEV in the germline V gene (reference sequence). V was pared by 2 bases and J by 6 bases, with 13 bases between.

The chain uses TRBV28 and TRBJ2-3, with D perhaps TRBD2 (6 bases). V dropped 6 bases and J dropped 4 bases, with 17 bases sitting between them. Germline values: CDR1 MDHEN, CDR2 SYDVKM. The CDR3 spans 15 residues. CDR3 nucleotides: TGTGCCAGCAGAGAAGCCGCCTGGGAGGCAGATACGCAGTATTTT. Protein sequence: CASREAAWEADTQYF.

The chain uses TRBV6-5 and TRBJ1-3, with unresolved D. Germline-derived CDR1 and CDR2 are MNHEY and SVGAGI. CDR3 length: 14 residues. The V and J ends lost 7 bases and 0 bases respectively, with 10 bases between them. The CDR3 DNA sequence: TGTGCCAGCACCTCTCCGGGCTCTGGAAACACCATATATTTT. It translates to CASTSPGSGNTIYF.

The V call is TRBV27, the J call TRBJ2-7; 10 positions match TRBD2. Germline CDR1 is MNHEY and CDR2 is SMNVEV (reference sequence). Trimming at V came to 3 bases and at J to 3 bases, leaving 8 bases not matched to a gene. This CDR3 comprises 16 residues. In nucleotides, the CDR3 is TGTGCCAGCAGTTTTCGCAGCGGGAGGGCCCTCTACGAGCAGTACTTC. It encodes CASSFRSGRALYEQYF.

The rearrangement links TRBV6-1 to TRBJ2-3; weak D call: TRBD2 (5 bases). Trimming pared 2 bases from V and 3 bases from J, leaving 12 bases between. The CDR3 totals 15 residues. CDR1 and CDR2 from the germline V gene are MNHNS and SASEGT. The chain's CDR3 is CASSERRGATDTQYF. The CDR3 DNA reads TGTGCCAGCAGTGAACGCCGGGGAGCGACAGATACGCAGTATTTT.

The gene calls are TRBV10-2 and TRBJ1-1; 7 bases line up with TRBD1. CDR3 size: 15 residues. Looked up from germline, CDR1 is WSHSY and CDR2 is SAAADI. Trimming took 6 bases from V and 3 from J; bases not matched to a gene: 10. DNA of the CDR3: TGCGCCAGCAGCGACGGGAGGGGGCCGGACACTGAAGCTTTCTTT. This gives the protein CASSDGRGPDTEAFF.

The V call is TRBV9, the J call TRBJ2-5; 8 bases are shared with TRBD2. Germline values: CDR1 SGDLS, CDR2 YYNGEE. V dropped 4 bases and J dropped 1; count of bases not matched to a gene: 6. The CDR3 sequence is 15 residues long. The CDR3 loop reads CASSFGGDSQETQYF. The CDR3 DNA reads as TGTGCCAGCAGCTTCGGGGGGGACTCCCAAGAGACCCAGTACTTC.

This chain joins TRBV5-1 and TRBJ1-4; a weak D match, TRBD1 (5 bases). The CDR3 length is 16 residues. V was cut by 5 bases and J by 10 bases, with 24 bases left in between. Germline CDR1 and CDR2: SGHRS and YFSETQ. This CDR3 is CASSRDEEMTRGKLFF. The CDR3 coding sequence is TGCGCCAGCAGTCGGGACGAAGAAATGACGCGGGGAAAACTGTTTTTT. The whole variable domain, filled in from reference TRBV5-1 and TRBJ1-4, reads KAGVTQTPRYLIKTRGQQVTLSCSPISGHRSVSWYQQTPGQGLQFLFEYFSETQRNKGNFPGRFSGRQFSNSRSEMNVSTLELGDSALYLCASSRDEEMTRGKLFFGSGTQLSVL.

This chain joins TRBV6-5 and TRBJ1-1; D may be TRBD1 (6 bases). V was shortened by 9 bases and J by 11 bases, with 13 bases between the two germline ends. Germline CDR1 MNHEY, CDR2 SVGAGI. The CDR3 sequence is 10 residues long. The CDR3 loop reads CASYDRQAFF. The CDR3 nucleotides are TGTGCCAGTTACGACAGGCAGGCTTTCTTT.

By frequency, this clone registers medium-sized (0.01 to 0.1%). V is TRBV7-9 and J is TRBJ1-1, with D unclear. Germline loops: CDR1 SEHNR, CDR2 FQNEAQ (reference sequence). Deletions cut 3 bases from V and 7 bases from J, with 15 bases between. The CDR3 sequence is 14 residues long. This chain's CDR3 is CASSFAREEVEAFF. For the CDR3, the DNA is TGTGCCAGCAGCTTCGCGAGGGAGGAAGTTGAAGCTTTCTTT.

J is TRBJ2-3 and V is TRBV4-3, with TRBD2 matching over 14 bases. The CDR3 is 16 residues long. The germline gives CDR1 LGHNA, CDR2 YSLEER. The J segment lost 3 bases and the V segment lost 3 bases, leaving 2 bases of the junction unmatched. CDR3 sequence: CASSQWTSGRTDTQYF. CDR3 nucleotide sequence: TGCGCCAGCAGCCAGTGGACTAGCGGGAGGACAGATACGCAGTATTTT.

The chain has TRBV18 and TRBJ2-5; TRBD1 aligns across 12 bases. The V gene's germline CDR1 is KGHSH and CDR2 LQKENI. Trimming removed 5 bases from V and 5 bases from J; junction bases left unmatched: 6. The CDR3 spans 15 residues. As DNA, the CDR3 is TGTGCCAGCTCATCCGGGACAGGGGGCCGGGAGACCCAGTACTTC. It yields the protein CASSSGTGGRETQYF.

The V and J genes are TRBV4-2 and TRBJ2-7; 11 positions match TRBD1. The V segment lost 1 base and the J segment 5 bases; nucleotides outside the gene matches: 16. CDR1 is LGHNA, CDR2 YNFKEQ, per germline. The CDR3 length is 19 residues. CDR3 loop: CASSQGGPGDRGVSNEQYF. CDR3 bases: TGTGCCAGCAGCCAAGGAGGTCCAGGGGACAGGGGGGTTTCGAACGAGCAGTACTTC.

This sequence joins TRBV6-6 and TRBJ1-5, with D perhaps TRBD1 (5 bases). V was trimmed by 6 bases and J by 0 bases, leaving 9 bases between them. Germline CDR1 and CDR2: MNHNY and SVGAGI (reference sequence). The CDR3 contains 14 residues. CDR3 protein: CASRTESSNQPQHF. The CDR3 DNA is TGTGCCAGCAGGACAGAGTCTAGCAATCAGCCCCAGCATTTT.

The chain combines TRBV19 with TRBJ2-5; TRBD2 might be the D (6 bases). The closer fit of TRBJ2-7 to the DNA end suggests the J call may be wrong. The CDR3 covers 14 residues. CDR1 LNHDA and CDR2 SQIVND come from the germline V gene (reference sequence). CDR3: CASSTSTSSDEQYF. CDR3 in DNA: TGTGCCAGTAGTACCTCGACTAGTTCCGACGAGCAGTACTTC.

This sequence joins TRBV7-3 and TRBJ1-1, with a possible D match to TRBD1 (5 bases). Germline-derived CDR1 and CDR2 are SGHTA and FQGTGA. The ends were cut back, 5 bases at V and 3 bases at J, with 22 bases in the middle. The CDR3 extends over 17 amino acids. This CDR3 reads CASSPVQGLRQYTEAFF. In nucleotides, the CDR3 is TGTGCCAGCAGCCCAGTTCAGGGCCTACGACAGTACACTGAAGCTTTCTTT.

The V and J genes are TRBV28 and TRBJ1-2; 8 nucleotides match TRBD1. With V trimmed by 4 bases and J by 7 bases, 11 bases remained unmatched. There are 15 residues in the CDR3. Looked up from germline, CDR1 is MDHEN and CDR2 is SYDVKM. The CDR3 sequence: CASSSFLNRGGGYTF. The CDR3 coding sequence is TGTGCCAGCAGTTCCTTCCTTAACAGGGGGGGTGGCTACACCTTC.

This chain joins TRBV19 and TRBJ2-5, with 13 bases matching TRBD2. The better agreement between TRBJ2-7 and the DNA end casts doubt on the J call. The CDR3 is 15 amino acids. Germline V gene sequence: CDR1 LNHDA, CDR2 SQIVND (reference sequence). DNA for the CDR3: TGTGCCAGTATGGGACTAGCGGGATTTAGCTACGAGCAGTACTTC. Amino acid sequence: CASMGLAGFSYEQYF.

V usage is TRBV6-5 and J usage is TRBJ2-7, with D possibly being TRBD2 (6 bases). Germline V gives CDR1 MNHEY, CDR2 SVGAGI. The V end was cut by 5 bases, the J end by 6 bases, with 20 bases between. The CDR3 contains 15 residues. CDR3 in amino acids: CASSLRGRERGEQYF. The CDR3 DNA follows: TGTGCCAGCAGTCTCCGGGGTCGGGAGAGAGGCGAGCAGTACTTC.

The rearrangement links TRBV14 to TRBJ2-7; D call uncertain. Germline V CDR1 and CDR2: SGHDN, FVKESK. V was clipped by 2 bases and J by 3 bases, with 17 bases between them. This CDR3 has 16 amino acids. Here the CDR3 DNA reads TGTGCCAGCAGCCAACCCAAAGGCAGCGTGATCTACGAGCAGTACTTC. This codes for CASSQPKGSVIYEQYF.

CDR3 protein: CASSLNLARTWETQYF. The DNA for the CDR3 is TGTGCCAGCAGCTTAAATCTAGCGAGGACTTGGGAGACCCAGTACTTC. The rearrangement uses TRBV7-2 and TRBJ2-5; weak D call: TRBD2 (6 bases). CDR1 and CDR2 from the germline V gene are SGHTA and FQGNSA. The CDR3 consists of 16 residues. The V and J ends lost 2 bases and 5 bases respectively, with 18 bases between them. Looking up the rest from reference TRBV7-2 and TRBJ2-5 gives the full variable domain: GAGVSQSPSNKVTEKGKDVELRCDPISGHTALYWYRQSLGQGLEFLIYFQGNSAPDKSGLPSDRFSAERTGGSVSTLTIQRTQQEDSAVYLCASSLNLARTWETQYFGPGTRLLVL.

The chain links TRBV28 to TRBJ2-7, with a possible D match to TRBD1 (7 bases). Germline V gene lookup returns CDR1 MDHEN and CDR2 SYDVKM. This CDR3 is built from 13 residues. V was pared by 6 bases and J by 7 bases, with 16 bases between. The CDR3 is CASSNHQGGEQYF. The CDR3 DNA is TGTGCCAGCAGCAATCACCAGGGGGGAGAGCAGTACTTC.